This T cell receptor (beta chain) came from a study of tumor-infiltrating lymphocytes in primary liver carcinoma. Germline DNA was also extracted, while the blood RNA originated from unsorted whole blood. In regard to this clonotype: The antigen remains unidentified.

General study results and limits: Unsorted bulk sampling ruled out any CD4+ versus CD8+ repertoire comparison.

Germline-derived CDR1 and CDR2 are MGHRA and YSYEKL. After removal of 4 bases from V and 8 bases from J, the junction contained 9 bases not matched to a gene. The CDR3 length is 15 residues. Starting material of about 480 ng total RNA yielded TCR beta cDNA via a constant-region primer. Libraries of TCR beta came from three nested multiplex PCR rounds with slightly modified ARM-PCR. Primers for the first two PCR rounds were TRBV1-TRBV30 forward primers and a C-beta reverse primer (roughly 9 cycles per round). TCRdb used MiXCR to reprocess the multiplex PCR reads, holding one entry per CDR3 protein. Of almost 200,000 distinct CDR3 sequences in the sample, around 60% were seen once.

The sample consisted of peripheral blood. This TCR derives from an older woman with primary liver carcinoma and hepatitis B virus infection. The V call is TRBV4-1, the J call TRBJ1-4; 8 positions agree with TRBD1. The chain's CDR3 is CASSRNPGQGEKLFF. The CDR3 DNA reads TGCGCCAGCAGCCGAAACCCTGGACAGGGCGAAAAACTGTTTTTT.